Detailed here is one T cell receptor beta chain. The germline gives CDR1 SGHRS, CDR2 YFSETQ. This CDR3 is built from 15 residues. Trimming cost V 0 bases and J 3 bases; bases outside gene matches: 1. The data derive from a study of blood T cell repertoires in COVID-19. Across the whole study: The United States, Italy and Spain provided the acute and convalescent COVID-19 samples. Nucleic acid was either cDNA or gDNA, and it came from T cells, B-cell-depleted T cells, or PBMCs.

Source study methods: It was from reference gene primer amplification that nucleated cell counts were estimated. The table came from immunoSEQ multiplex PCR; TCRdb's copy has only in-frame clones and leaves some out. V and J calls and clone size are those listed in that table; D and trimming were worked out from the DNA. The sample shows 25,000 or so clones, roughly 84% of them seen only once. The source of this sequence is a man between 65 and 79 years old with active COVID-19. The genes are TRBV5-1 and TRBJ2-2; 8 bases are shared with TRBD1. Sequenced input: peripheral blood. CDR3 amino acids: CASSLAGGDTGELFF. CDR3 coding DNA: TGCGCCAGCAGCTTGGCAGGGGGCGACACCGGGGAGCTGTTTTTT.